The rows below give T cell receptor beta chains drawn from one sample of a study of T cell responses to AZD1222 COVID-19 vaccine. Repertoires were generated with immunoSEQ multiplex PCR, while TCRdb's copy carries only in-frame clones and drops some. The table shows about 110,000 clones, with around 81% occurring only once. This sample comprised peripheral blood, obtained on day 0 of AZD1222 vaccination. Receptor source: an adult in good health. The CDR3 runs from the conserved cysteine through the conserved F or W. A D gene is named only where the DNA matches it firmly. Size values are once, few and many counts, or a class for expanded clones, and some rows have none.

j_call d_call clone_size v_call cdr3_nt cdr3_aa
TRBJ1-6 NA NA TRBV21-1 TGTGCCAGCAGCAAAATAGGCAGGGGGTATCATAATTCACCCCTCCACTTT CASSKIGRGYHNSPLHF
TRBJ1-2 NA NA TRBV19 TGTGCCACCCGAAACACAGGCAACTATGGCTACACCTTC CATRNTGNYGYTF
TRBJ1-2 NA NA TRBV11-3 TGTGCCAGCAGCCCCCTGGGGGGGCGGGATGGCTACACCTTC CASSPLGGRDGYTF
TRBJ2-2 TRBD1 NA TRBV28 TGTGCCAGCAGTGACCCGGGACAGGGGGACCCCGGGGAGCTGTTTTTT CASSDPGQGDPGELFF
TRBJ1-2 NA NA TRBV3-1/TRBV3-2 TGTGCCAGCAGCCAAACATACCGCGCAACACTGAACTATGGCTACACCTTC CASSQTYRATLNYGYTF
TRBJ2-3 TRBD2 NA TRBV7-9 TGTGCCAGCAGCTCGGGACTAGCGGGAGCAACAGATACGCAGTATTTT CASSSGLAGATDTQYF
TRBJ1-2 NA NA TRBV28 TGTGCCAGCAGCTACAGCGGTGGTGGCTACACCTTC CASSYSGGGYTF
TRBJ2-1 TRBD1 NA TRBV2 TGTGCCAGCAGTACAGACAGGGATGGTGAGCAGTTCTTC CASSTDRDGEQFF
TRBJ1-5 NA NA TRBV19 TGTGCCAGTAGTATAGGGAGTCAGCCCCAGCATTTT CASSIGSQPQHF
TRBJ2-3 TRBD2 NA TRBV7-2 TGTGCCAGCAGCTTCGGGGGGAGGGCAGGGGATACGCAGTATTTT CASSFGGRAGDTQYF
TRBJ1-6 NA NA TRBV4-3 TGCGCCAGCGCCCTAGGCGCTTCCTATAATTCACCCCTCCACTTT CASALGASYNSPLHF
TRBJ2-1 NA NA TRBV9 TGTGCCAGCAGCCCACCAACAGGTTGGGCCCTCAATGAGCAGTTCTTC CASSPPTGWALNEQFF
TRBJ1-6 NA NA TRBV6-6 TGTGCCAGCAGAGGGGGGCCGGGGGATTCACCCCTCCACTTT CASRGGPGDSPLHF
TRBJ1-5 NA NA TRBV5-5 TGTGCCAGCAGCCAGGGAGGGGGTGCACAGCATTTT CASSQGGGAQHF
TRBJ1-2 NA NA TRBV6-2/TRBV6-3 TGTGCCAGCAGTTCGGGGGAACGGGCCAACTATGGCTACACCTTC CASSSGERANYGYTF
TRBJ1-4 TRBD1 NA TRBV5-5 TGTGCCAGCAGCCAACCCAGGGGGGCTAATGAAAAACTGTTTTTT CASSQPRGANEKLFF
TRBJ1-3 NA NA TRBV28 TGTGCCAGCAGTTTAGGGGGGCTCTCTGGAAACACCATATATTTT CASSLGGLSGNTIYF
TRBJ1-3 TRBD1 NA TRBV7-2 TGTGCCAGCAGTTCCCGGACAGGGGGTGGTGGAAACACCATATATTTT CASSSRTGGGGNTIYF
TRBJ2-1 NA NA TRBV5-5 TGTGCCAGCAGCCCGGATCTGTGGGGGGATGAGCAGTTCTTC CASSPDLWGDEQFF
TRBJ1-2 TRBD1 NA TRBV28 TGTGCCACCGGGACAGGGCAATATGGCTACACCTTC CATGTGQYGYTF
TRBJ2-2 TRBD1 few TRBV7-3 TGTGCCAGCAGCCCTACAGGGGGGACCAACACCGGGGAGCTGTTTTTT CASSPTGGTNTGELFF
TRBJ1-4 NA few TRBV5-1 TGCGCCAGCAGCTTGGATGGGGGGGCAACTAATGAAAAACTGTTTTTT CASSLDGGATNEKLFF
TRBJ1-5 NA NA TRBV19 TGTGCCAGTAGTATAGATCGTTGGGGGCCCCAGCATTTT CASSIDRWGPQHF
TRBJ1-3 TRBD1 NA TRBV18 TGTGCCAGCTCACTACAAACAGGGGGCCTTGGAAACACCATATATTTT CASSLQTGGLGNTIYF
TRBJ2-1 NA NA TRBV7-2 TGTGCCAGCAGCTTAAATTCAGCGCGGAGTGAGCAGTTCTTC CASSLNSARSEQFF
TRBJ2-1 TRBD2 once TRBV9 TGTGCCAGCAGCCCCTCTCCTAGCGGCCGGCAGTTCTTC CASSPSPSGRQFF
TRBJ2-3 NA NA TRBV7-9 TGTGCCAGCAGCTTAGCGGATGGGTGGGAGAGCATGGATACGCAGTATTTT CASSLADGWESMDTQYF
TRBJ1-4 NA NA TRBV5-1 TGCGCCAGCAGCTTCCCCGGGGGGGGAAAGGAAAAACTGTTTTTT CASSFPGGGKEKLFF
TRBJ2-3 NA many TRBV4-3 TGCGCCAGCAGCCAAGAAACCGGAAGTATTACGGGTACAGATACGCAGTATTTT CASSQETGSITGTDTQYF
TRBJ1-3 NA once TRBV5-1 TGCGCCAGCAGCTTAGACAGGAGTGGAAACACCATATATTTT CASSLDRSGNTIYF
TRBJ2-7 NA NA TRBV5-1 TGCGCCAGCAGCTTGGGCCCACCCTGGGAGCAGTACTTC CASSLGPPWEQYF
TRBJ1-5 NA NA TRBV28 TGTGCCAGCAGTTTAAGAGAGATGGGACCCCAAAATCAGCCCCAGCATTTT CASSLREMGPQNQPQHF
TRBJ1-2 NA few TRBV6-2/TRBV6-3 TGTGCCAGCAGCTCCTACCGGCTCCCTGCCACCTTC CASSSYRLPATF
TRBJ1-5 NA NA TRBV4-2 TGTGCCAGCAGCCAAGATCCGGTAGGGCAGCCCCAGCATTTT CASSQDPVGQPQHF
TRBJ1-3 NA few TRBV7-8 TGTGCCAGCAGCTTAAATCCTTCTGGAAACACCATATATTTT CASSLNPSGNTIYF
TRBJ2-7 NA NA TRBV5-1 TGCGCCAGCAGCTCCTGGGACTTATCCCGCGAGCAGTACTTC CASSSWDLSREQYF
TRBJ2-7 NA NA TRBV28 TGTGCCAGCAGCCTCGGACGGACCTACGAGCAGTACTTC CASSLGRTYEQYF
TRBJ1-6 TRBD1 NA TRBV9 TGTGCCAGCAGCGAACAGGGGAATTCACCCCTCCACTTT CASSEQGNSPLHF
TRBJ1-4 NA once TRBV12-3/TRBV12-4 TGTGCCAGCAGCCTAGCCTATGAAAAACTGTTTTTT CASSLAYEKLFF
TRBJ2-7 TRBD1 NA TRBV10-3 TGTGCCATCAGGGGGACAGCCGGCGAGCAGTACTTC CAIRGTAGEQYF
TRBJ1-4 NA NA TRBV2 TGTGCCAGCAGTACGGGGAATGAAAAACTGTTTTTT CASSTGNEKLFF
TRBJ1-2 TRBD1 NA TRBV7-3 TGTGCCAGCAGCCGGACAGGGGGCGTAAGCTACACCTTC CASSRTGGVSYTF
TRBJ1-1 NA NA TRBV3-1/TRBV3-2 TGTGCCAGCAGCCAAGATCTTCGGGGCACTGAAGCTTTCTTT CASSQDLRGTEAFF
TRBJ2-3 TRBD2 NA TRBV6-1 TGTGCCAGCAGTGAAGTATGGACTAGCGGGGGTGCAGATACGCAGTATTTT CASSEVWTSGGADTQYF
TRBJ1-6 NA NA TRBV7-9 TGTGCCAGCAGCTTAGAGACACCTAATTCACCCCTCCACTTT CASSLETPNSPLHF
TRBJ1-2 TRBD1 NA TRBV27 TGTGCCAGCAGTACTGGACAGGTGGCCTATGGCTACACCTTC CASSTGQVAYGYTF
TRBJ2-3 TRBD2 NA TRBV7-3 TGTGCCAGCAGCTTTTTAGCGGGAGGCACAGATACGCAGTATTTT CASSFLAGGTDTQYF